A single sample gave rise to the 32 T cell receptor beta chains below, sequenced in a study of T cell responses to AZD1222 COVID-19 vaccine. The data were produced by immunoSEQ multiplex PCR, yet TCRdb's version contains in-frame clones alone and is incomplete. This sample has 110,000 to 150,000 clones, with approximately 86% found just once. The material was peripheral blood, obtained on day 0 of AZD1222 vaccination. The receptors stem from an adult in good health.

CDR3 nucleotides: TGTGCCAGCAGCTTAGTCACAGGGGACAATGAGCAGTTCTTC. Its translation: CASSLVTGDNEQFF. The chain employs TRBV7-2 and TRBJ2-1; 7 positions match TRBD1. With V trimmed by 1 base and J by 5 bases, 2 bases remained unmatched. The CDR3 runs 14 residues. Per the germline V gene, CDR1 is SGHTA and CDR2 is FQGNSA.

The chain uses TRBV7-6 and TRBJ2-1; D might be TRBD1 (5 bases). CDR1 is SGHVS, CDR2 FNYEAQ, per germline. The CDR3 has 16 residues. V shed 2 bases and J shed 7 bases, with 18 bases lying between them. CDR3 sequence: CASSLSPPVGANEQFF. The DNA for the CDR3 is TGTGCCAGCAGCTTAAGCCCACCGGTTGGGGCGAATGAGCAGTTCTTC.

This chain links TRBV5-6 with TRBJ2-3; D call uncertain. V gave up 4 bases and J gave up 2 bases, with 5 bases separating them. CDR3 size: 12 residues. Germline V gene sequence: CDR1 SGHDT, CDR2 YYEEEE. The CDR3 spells CASSRVTDTQYF. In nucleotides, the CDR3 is TGTGCCAGCAGCCGCGTCACAGATACGCAGTATTTT.

CDR3 amino acids: CAWNRRERDTQYF. As DNA, the CDR3 is TGTGCCTGGAATCGGAGGGAGAGGGATACGCAGTATTTT. The gene calls are TRBV30 and TRBJ2-3, with D possibly TRBD2 on 6 matching bases. V was trimmed by 4 bases and J by 6 bases, leaving 14 bases between them. This CDR3 contains 13 residues. The germline CDR1 and CDR2 sequences are GTSNPN and SVGIG (reference sequence).

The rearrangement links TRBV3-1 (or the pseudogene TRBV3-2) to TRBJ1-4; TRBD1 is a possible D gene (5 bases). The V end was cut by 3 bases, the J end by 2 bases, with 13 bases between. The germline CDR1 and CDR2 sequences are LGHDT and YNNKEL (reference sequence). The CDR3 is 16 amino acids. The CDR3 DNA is TGTGCCAGCAGCCAGCCAACCAGGGATACTAATGAAAAACTGTTTTTT. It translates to CASSQPTRDTNEKLFF.

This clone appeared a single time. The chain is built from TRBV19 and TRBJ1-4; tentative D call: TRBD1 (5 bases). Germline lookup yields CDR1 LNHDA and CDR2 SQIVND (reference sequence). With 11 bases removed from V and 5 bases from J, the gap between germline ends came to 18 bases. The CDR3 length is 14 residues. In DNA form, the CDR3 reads TGTGCCTGCGAGTCGGGGGATCTGAATGAAAAACTGTTTTTT. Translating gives CACESGDLNEKLFF.

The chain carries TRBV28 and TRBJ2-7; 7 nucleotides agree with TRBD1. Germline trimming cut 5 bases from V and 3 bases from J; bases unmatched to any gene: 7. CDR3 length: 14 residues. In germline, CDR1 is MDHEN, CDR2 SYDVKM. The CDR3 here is CASSHGTADYEQYF. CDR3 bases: TGTGCCAGCAGTCACGGGACAGCTGACTACGAGCAGTACTTC.

DNA for the CDR3: TGTGCCAGCAGCCCACGAAGTGGGACCGCGAACACCGGGGAGCTGTTTTTT. Translation gives CASSPRSGTANTGELFF. The chain links TRBV11-2 to TRBJ2-2; either TRBD1 or TRBD2 may supply D (5 bases each). Germline lookup yields CDR1 SGHAT and CDR2 FQNNGV. Trimming took 5 bases from V and 0 from J, leaving 16 bases between them. The CDR3 has 17 residues.

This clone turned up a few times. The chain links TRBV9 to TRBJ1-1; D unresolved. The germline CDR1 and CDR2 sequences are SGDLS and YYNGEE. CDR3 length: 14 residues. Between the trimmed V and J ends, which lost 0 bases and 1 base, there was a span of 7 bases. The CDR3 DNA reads TGTGCCAGCAGCGTAGGAAGTGCGAACACTGAAGCTTTCTTT. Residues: CASSVGSANTEAFF.

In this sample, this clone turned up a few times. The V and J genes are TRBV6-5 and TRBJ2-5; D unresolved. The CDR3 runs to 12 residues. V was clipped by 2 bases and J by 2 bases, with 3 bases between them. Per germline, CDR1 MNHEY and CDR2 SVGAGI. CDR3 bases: TGTGCCAGCAGTTACGGGCAAGAGACCCAGTACTTC. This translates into CASSYGQETQYF.

The CDR3 DNA reads TGTGCCAGCTCACCACTTAGAACAGAGACCCGATCTGGGGCCAACGTCCTGACTTTC. This sequence encodes CASSPLRTETRSGANVLTF. The chain joins TRBV18 to TRBJ2-6; no definite D call. V was cut by 1 base and J by 1 base, with 17 bases left in between. CDR3 length: 19 residues. Germline V CDR1 and CDR2: KGHSH, LQKENI.

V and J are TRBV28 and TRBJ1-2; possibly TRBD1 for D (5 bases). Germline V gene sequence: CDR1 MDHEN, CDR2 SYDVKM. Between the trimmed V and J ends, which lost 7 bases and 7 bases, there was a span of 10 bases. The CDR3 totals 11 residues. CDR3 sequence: CASTGTFGYTF. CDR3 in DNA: TGTGCCAGCACGGGGACGTTTGGCTACACCTTC.

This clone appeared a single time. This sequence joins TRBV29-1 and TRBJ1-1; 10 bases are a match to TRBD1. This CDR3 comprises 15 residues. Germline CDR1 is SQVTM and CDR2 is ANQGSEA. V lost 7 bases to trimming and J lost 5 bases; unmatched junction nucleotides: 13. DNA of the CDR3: TGCAGCGCCATGCAGACCCCGGGACAGGGGACTGAAGCTTTCTTT. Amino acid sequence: CSAMQTPGQGTEAFF.

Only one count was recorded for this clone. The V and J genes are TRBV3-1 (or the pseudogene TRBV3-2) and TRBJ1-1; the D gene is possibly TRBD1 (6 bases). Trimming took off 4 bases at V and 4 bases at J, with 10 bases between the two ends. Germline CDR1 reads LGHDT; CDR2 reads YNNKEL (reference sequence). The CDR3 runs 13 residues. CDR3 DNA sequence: TGTGCCAGCAGCCTCAGGGGTACCACTGAAGCTTTCTTT. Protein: CASSLRGTTEAFF.

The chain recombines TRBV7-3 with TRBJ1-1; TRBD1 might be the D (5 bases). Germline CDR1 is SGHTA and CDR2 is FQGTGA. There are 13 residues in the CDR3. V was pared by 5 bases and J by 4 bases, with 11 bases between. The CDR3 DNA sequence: TGTGCCAGCAGCCTCCGACAGTCCACTGAAGCTTTCTTT. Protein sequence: CASSLRQSTEAFF.

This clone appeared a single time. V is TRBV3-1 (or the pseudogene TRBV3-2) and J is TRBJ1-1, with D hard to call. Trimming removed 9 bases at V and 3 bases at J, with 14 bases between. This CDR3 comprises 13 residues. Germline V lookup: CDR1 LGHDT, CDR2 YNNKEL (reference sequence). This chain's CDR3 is CARHDLRDTEAFF. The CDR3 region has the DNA TGTGCCAGACACGATTTGCGTGACACTGAAGCTTTCTTT.

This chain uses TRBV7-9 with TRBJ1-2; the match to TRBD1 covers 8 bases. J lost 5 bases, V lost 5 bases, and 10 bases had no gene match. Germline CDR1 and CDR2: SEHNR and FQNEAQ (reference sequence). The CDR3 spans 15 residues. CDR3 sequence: CASSEQGVGRYGYTF. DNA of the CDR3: TGTGCCAGCAGCGAACAGGGGGTGGGAAGGTATGGCTACACCTTC.

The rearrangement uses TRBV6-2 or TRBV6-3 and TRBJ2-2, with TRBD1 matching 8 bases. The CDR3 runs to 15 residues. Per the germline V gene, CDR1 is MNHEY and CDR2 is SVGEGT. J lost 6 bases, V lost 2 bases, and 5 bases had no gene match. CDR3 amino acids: CASSYPRTGSGELFF. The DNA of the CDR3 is TGTGCCAGCAGTTACCCCCGGACAGGGTCCGGGGAGCTGTTTTTT.

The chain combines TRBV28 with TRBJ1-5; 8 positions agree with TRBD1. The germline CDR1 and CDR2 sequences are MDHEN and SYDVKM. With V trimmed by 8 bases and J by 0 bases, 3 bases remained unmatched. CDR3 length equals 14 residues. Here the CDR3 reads CASLTGGSNQPQHF. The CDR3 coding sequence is TGTGCCAGCCTAACAGGGGGTAGCAATCAGCCCCAGCATTTT.

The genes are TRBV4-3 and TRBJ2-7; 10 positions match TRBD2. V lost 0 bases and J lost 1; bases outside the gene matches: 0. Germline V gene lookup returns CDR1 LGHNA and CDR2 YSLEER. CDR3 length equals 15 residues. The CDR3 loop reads CASSQEAGGSYEQYF. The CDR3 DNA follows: TGCGCCAGCAGCCAAGAAGCGGGAGGGTCCTACGAGCAGTACTTC.

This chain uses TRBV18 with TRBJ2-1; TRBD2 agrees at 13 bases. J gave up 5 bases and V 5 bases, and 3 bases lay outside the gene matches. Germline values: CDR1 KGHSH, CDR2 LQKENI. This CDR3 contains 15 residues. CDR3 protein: CASSTGLAGDNEQFF. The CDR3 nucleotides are TGTGCCAGCTCAACAGGACTAGCGGGGGACAATGAGCAGTTCTTC.

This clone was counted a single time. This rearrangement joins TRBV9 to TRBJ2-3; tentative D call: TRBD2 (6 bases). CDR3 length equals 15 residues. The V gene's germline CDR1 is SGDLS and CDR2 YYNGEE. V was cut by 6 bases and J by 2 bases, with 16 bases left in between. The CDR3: CASTFGTDSTDTQYF. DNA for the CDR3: TGTGCCAGCACCTTCGGGACTGATTCCACAGATACGCAGTATTTT.

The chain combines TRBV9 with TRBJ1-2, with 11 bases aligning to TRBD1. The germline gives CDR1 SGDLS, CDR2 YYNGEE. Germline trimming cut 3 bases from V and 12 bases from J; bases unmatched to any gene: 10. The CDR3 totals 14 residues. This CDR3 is CASSALDRGREDTF. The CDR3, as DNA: TGTGCCAGCAGCGCGCTGGACAGGGGGCGCGAGGACACCTTC.

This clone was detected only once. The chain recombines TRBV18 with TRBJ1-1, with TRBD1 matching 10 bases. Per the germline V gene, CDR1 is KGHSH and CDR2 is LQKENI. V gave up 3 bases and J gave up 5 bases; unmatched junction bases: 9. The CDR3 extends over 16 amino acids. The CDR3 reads CASSPTFGTGETEAFF. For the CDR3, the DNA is TGTGCCAGCTCACCTACCTTTGGGACAGGGGAAACTGAAGCTTTCTTT.

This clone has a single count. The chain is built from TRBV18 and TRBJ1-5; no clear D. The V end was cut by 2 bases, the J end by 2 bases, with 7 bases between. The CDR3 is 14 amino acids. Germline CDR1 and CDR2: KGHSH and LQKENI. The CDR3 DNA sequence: TGTGCCAGCTCACCATCCGTGGGCAATCAGCCCCAGCATTTT. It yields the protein CASSPSVGNQPQHF.

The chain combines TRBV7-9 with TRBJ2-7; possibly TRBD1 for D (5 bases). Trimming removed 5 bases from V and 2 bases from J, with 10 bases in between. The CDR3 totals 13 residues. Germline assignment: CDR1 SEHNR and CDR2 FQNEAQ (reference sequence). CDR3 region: CASSPDSTYEQYF. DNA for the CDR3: TGTGCCAGCAGCCCCGACAGCACCTACGAGCAGTACTTC.

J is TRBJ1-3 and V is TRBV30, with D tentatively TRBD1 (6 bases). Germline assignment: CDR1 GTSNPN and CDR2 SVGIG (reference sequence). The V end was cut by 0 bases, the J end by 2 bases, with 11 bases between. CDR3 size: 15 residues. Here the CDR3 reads CAWSVAQGTGNTIYF. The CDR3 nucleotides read TGTGCCTGGAGTGTTGCGCAGGGGACTGGAAACACCATATATTTT.

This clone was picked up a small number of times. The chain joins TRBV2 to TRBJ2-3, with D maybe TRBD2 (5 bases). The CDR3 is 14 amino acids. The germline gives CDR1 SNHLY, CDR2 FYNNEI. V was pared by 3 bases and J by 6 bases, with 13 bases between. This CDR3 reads CASSDGVVSDTQYF. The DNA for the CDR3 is TGTGCCAGCAGTGACGGGGTAGTATCGGATACGCAGTATTTT.

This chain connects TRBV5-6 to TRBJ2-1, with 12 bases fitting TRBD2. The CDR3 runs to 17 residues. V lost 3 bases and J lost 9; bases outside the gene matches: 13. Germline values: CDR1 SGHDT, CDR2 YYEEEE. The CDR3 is CASSSHTLAGGGFEQFF. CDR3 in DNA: TGTGCCAGCAGCTCCCACACACTAGCGGGGGGCGGCTTTGAGCAGTTCTTC.

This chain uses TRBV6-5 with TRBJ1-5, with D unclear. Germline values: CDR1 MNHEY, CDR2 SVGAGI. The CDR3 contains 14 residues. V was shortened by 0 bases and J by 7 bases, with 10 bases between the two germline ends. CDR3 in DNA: TGTGCCAGCAGTTACTCAACGACGGACCAGCCCCAGCATTTT. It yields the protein CASSYSTTDQPQHF.

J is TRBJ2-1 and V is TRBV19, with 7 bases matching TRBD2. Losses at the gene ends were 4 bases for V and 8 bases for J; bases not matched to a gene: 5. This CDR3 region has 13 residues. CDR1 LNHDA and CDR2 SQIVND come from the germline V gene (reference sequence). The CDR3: CASSRGGSYEQFF. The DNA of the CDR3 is TGTGCCAGTAGTAGAGGCGGGAGCTATGAGCAGTTCTTC.

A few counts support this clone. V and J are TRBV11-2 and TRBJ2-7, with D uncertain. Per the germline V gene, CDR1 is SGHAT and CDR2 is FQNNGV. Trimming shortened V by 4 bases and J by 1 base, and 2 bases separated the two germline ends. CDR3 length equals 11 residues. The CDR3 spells CASSWSYEQYF. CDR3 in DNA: TGTGCCAGCAGCTGGTCCTACGAGCAGTACTTC.